Given below is one TCR beta chain in context. Profiled with immunoSEQ multiplex PCR; TCRdb holds only in-frame clones, not every one. This table has 32,000 or so clones, about 91% appearing once. With V trimmed by 7 bases and J by 4 bases, 6 bases remained unmatched. CDR3 size: 13 residues. Per germline, CDR1 LGHNT and CDR2 FRNRAP. These data are taken from a study of T cell changes during pregnancy in multiple sclerosis. The sequence derives from a female donor with multiple sclerosis, enrolled in a pregnancy study. The chain recombines TRBV12-5 with TRBJ2-5, with 7 nucleotides matching TRBD1. The sample consisted of CD8+ T cells from peripheral blood mononuclear cells, taken in the second trimester of pregnancy. The CDR3 DNA reads as TGTGCTAGTGCCACGGGACAGAGAGAGACCCAGTACTTC. This translates into CASATGQRETQYF.